A single T cell receptor beta chain is shown here with its context. Which antigen it targets is not known. No much larger clonotype is one base removed from it; base qualities were not supplied. The trial excluded patients who had a history of autoimmune disease or who were on systemic immunosuppression. Peripheral blood for TCR sequencing was collected from all dose cohorts at baseline, on cycle 4 day 1, and on cycle 7 day 1. The samples were taken from a phase I, first-in-human, multicenter, open-label dose-escalation trial of ivuxolimab. Adults with locally advanced or metastatic melanoma, renal cell carcinoma, hepatocellular carcinoma or head and neck squamous cell carcinoma were enrolled in the trial. Before TCR sequencing, CD4+ T cells and CD8+ T cells were sorted from peripheral blood as separate populations. CDR1 and CDR2 are read off the germline V gene (reference sequence) as PRHDT and FYEKMQ. V drops 3 bases and J drops 6 bases, leaving 8 bases in between. The CDR3, from cysteine to phenylalanine, totals 13 residues. The retained sequence is limited to the CDR3, 39 bases, with the frame set at the first base.

This record belongs to a study of OX40 agonist ivuxolimab in advanced cancers. Looking at the study overall: Ivuxolimab was a fully human IgG2 agonistic monoclonal antibody targeting the costimulatory receptor OX40 (CD134). A male proportion of roughly 85% and a mean age of about 60 years, ranging from about 23 to 90, were recorded for the dose-escalation cohort. Intravenous ivuxolimab was administered to patients every 2 weeks at six dose levels: 0.01, 0.1, 0.3, 1.5, 3 and 10 mg/kg. Partial responses were achieved by three dose-escalation patients, of whom one had hepatocellular carcinoma and two had cutaneous melanoma. Of the roughly 52 dose-escalation patients, hepatocellular carcinoma was present in 19, melanoma in around 15, renal cell carcinoma in 9 and head and neck cancer in 9. The paper describes the monotherapy dose-escalation part (N ≈ 51 patients) of the phase I trial of ivuxolimab. Patients were allowed to have had prior anti-PD-1, anti-PD-L1 or anti-CTLA-4 therapy, and approximately 41% of the dose-escalation patients had previously received checkpoint inhibitors. The point of sequencing TCRbeta in the periphery was to test whether ivuxolimab changed TCR sequence diversity and drove clonal T-cell expansion.

Genomic DNA was isolated from the sorted cells so that the TCRbeta CDR3 region could be sequenced. The immunoSEQ Assay was used for sequencing of TCRbeta CDR3 regions. Here the immuneACCESS table is served through TCRdb, limited to in-frame sequences with V and J called. Missing clones are a known gap in these copies; in checked studies unresolved V genes cover under half, and the rest lacks a known reason. This sample is represented by 45,000 to 50,000 clones; roughly 93% of them were singletons. Together, the top ten hold approximately 18% of the sample. Study-wide findings and limitations: At doses of 0.1 to 3.0 mg/kg, clonal expansion of both CD4+ and CD8+ T cells in blood was seen between baseline and week 6. The antigen specificity of the clonally expanded peripheral T cells was not determined. In the 0.1-3.0 mg/kg groups, partial responders were among the patients with the lowest normalized peripheral clonal expansion, particularly in CD8+ T cells. Low levels of normalized T-cell clonal expansion were also seen in some patients who did not respond. After ivuxolimab, CD8+ T cells had more expanded clones than CD4+ T cells on average.

This specimen consisted of CD4+ or CD8+ T cells sorted from blood, obtained in a trial of the OX40 agonist ivuxolimab. The sequence was collected from an adult with an advanced solid tumor such as melanoma, head and neck, liver or kidney cancer. This sequence uses TRBV13 and TRBJ2-2; no D segment can be confidently identified. The DNA sequence is as follows: TGTGCCAGCAGCTTCGGGTTGGCCGGGGAGCTGTTTTTT. Its translation is CASSFGLAGELFF.